This TCR beta chain was sequenced for a study of blood T cells in healthy people across ages. Donors ranged from 6 to 90 years old and were healthy Caucasians in Russia. Findings and limits, study-wide: Considered underestimates were the diversity estimates obtained from one million T cells.

Using a J-beta primer mix together with a sample-barcoded 5' primer, a second PCR was run for about 6 to 11 cycles. Each cDNA molecule was tagged by a template-switch adaptor with 12 random nucleotides. TCRdb passed the 5' RACE reads through MiXCR, listing each CDR3 protein once. The repertoire includes roughly 1.9 million distinct CDR3 sequences, about two fifths of them detected once, and under 25% sits in the top ten. The V gene's germline CDR1 is SGHTA and CDR2 FQGTGA. The ends lost 3 bases at V and 13 bases at J; junction bases unmatched: 12. The CDR3 runs 15 residues. Turning to this clonotype: What it binds is not known.

The chain employs TRBV7-3 and TRBJ2-4; 10 bases match TRBD1. The source material was blood. The receptor's source is a human donor in good health. CDR3 sequence (DNA): TGTGCCAGCAGCTTTTCCTGGGACAGGGGCAATGAGCAGTACTTC. Amino acid sequence: CASSFSWDRGNEQYF.